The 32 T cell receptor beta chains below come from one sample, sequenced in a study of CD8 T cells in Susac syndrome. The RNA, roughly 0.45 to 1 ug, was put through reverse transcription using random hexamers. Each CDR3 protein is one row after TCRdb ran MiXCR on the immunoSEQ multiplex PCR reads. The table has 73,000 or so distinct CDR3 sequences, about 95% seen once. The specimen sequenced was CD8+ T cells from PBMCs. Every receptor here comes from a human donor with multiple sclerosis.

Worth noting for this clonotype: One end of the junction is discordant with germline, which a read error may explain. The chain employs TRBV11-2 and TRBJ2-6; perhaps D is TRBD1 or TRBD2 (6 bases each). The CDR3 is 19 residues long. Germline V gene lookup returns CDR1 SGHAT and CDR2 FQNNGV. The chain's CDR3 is CASSLGGAGSRSGANVLTF. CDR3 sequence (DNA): TGTGCCAGCAGCTTAGGGGGGGCAGGATCCCGCTCTGGGGCCAACGTCCTGACCTTC.

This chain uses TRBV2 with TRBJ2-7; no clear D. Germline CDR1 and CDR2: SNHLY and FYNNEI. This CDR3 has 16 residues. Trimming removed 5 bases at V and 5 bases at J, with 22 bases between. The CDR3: CASSPFSEPPANEQYF. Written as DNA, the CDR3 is TGTGCCAGCAGTCCCTTTTCGGAACCCCCCGCCAACGAGCAGTACTTC.

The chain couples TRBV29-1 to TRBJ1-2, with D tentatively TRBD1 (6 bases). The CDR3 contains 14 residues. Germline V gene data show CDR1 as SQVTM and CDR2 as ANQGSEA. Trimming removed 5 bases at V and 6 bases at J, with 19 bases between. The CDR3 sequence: CSVFRLGGIDGYTF. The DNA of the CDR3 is TGCAGCGTTTTCCGTTTAGGGGGAATCGATGGCTACACCTTC.

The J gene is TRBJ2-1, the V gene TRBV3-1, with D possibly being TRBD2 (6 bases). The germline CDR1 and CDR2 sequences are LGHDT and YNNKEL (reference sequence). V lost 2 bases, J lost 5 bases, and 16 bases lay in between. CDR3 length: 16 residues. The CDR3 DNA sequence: TGTGCCAGCAGCCAAATTCTGAGACTAGTTAACAATGAGCAGTTCTTC. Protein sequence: CASSQILRLVNNEQFF.

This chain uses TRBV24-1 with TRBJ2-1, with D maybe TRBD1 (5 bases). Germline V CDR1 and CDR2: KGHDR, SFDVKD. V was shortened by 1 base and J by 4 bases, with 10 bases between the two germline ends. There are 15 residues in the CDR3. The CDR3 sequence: CATSDFREGYNEQFF. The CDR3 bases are TGTGCCACCAGTGATTTCAGGGAAGGTTACAATGAGCAGTTCTTC.

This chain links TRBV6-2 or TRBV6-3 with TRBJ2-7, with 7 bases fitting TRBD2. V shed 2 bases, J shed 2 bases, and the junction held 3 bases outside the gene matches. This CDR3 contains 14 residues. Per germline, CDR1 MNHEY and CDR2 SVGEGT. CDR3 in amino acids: CASSYRGEAYEQYF. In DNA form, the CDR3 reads TGTGCCAGCAGTTACCGGGGGGAAGCCTACGAGCAGTACTTC.

The CDR3 nucleotides are TGTGCCAGCAGCCAAGATAGCGGGAGGGAGCAGTTCTTC. The encoded protein is CASSQDSGREQFF. The gene calls are TRBV14 and TRBJ2-1, with 10 positions matching TRBD2. V lost 0 bases, J lost 10 bases, and 0 bases stayed unmatched. Germline lookup yields CDR1 SGHDN and CDR2 FVKESK. The CDR3 consists of 13 residues.

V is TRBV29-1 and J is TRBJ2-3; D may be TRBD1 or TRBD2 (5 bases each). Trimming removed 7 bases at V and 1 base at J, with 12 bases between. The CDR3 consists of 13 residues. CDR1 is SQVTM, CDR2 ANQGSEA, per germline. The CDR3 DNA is TGCAGCGCCCTGACGGGACGCACAGATACGCAGTATTTT. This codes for CSALTGRTDTQYF.

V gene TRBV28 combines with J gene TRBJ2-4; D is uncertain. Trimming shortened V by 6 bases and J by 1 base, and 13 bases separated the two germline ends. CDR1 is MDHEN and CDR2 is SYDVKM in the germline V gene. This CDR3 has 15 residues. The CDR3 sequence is CASSNSRSAKNIQYF. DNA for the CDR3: TGTGCCAGCAGCAATTCCCGCAGTGCCAAAAACATTCAGTACTTC.

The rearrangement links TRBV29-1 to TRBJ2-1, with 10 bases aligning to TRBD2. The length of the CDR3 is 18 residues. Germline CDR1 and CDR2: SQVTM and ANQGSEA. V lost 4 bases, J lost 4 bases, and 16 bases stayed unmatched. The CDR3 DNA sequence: TGCAGCGTTGGAGGGGTAAGGAGACTAGCGGGCCCGTACAATGAGCAGTTCTTC. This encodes CSVGGVRRLAGPYNEQFF.

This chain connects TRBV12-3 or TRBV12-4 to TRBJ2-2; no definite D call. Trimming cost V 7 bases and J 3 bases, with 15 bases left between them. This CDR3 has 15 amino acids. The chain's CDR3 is CASIATLPHTGELFF. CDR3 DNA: TGTGCCAGCATTGCTACATTACCCCACACCGGGGAGCTGTTTTTT.

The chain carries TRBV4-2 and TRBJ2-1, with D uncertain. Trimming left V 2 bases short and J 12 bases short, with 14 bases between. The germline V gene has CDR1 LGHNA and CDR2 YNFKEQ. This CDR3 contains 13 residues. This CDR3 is CASSQRLDMVQFF. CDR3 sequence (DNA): TGTGCCAGCAGCCAACGGCTAGATATGGTGCAGTTCTTC.

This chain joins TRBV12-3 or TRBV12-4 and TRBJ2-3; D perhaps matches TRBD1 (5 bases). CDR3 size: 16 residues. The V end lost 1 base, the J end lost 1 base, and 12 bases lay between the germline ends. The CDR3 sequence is CASSLVDNGGTDTQYF. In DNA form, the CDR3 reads TGTGCCAGCAGTTTAGTGGACAACGGAGGCACAGATACGCAGTATTTT.

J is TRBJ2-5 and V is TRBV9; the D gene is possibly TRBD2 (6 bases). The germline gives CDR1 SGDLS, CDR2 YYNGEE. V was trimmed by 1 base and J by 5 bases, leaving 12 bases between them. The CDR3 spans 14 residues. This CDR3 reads CASSVHLRGETQYF. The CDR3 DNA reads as TGTGCCAGCAGCGTACATCTACGGGGGGAGACCCAGTACTTC.

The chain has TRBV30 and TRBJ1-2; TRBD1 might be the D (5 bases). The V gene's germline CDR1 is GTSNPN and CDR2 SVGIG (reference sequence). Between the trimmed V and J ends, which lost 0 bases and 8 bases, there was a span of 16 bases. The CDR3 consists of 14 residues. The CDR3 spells CAWSVAGGLGGYTF. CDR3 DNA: TGTGCCTGGAGTGTAGCCGGGGGGTTGGGAGGCTACACCTTC.

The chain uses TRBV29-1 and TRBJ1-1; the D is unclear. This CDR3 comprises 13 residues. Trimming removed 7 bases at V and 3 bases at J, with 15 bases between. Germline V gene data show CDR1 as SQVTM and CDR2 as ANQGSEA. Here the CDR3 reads CSEDTITDTEAFF. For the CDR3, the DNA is TGCAGCGAAGACACGATTACGGACACTGAAGCTTTCTTT.

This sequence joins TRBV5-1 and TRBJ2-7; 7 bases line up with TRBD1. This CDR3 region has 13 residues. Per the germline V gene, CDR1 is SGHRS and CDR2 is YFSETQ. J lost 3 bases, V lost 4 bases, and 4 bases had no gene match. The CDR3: CASSLTGLYEQYF. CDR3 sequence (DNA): TGCGCCAGCAGCCTGACAGGGCTCTACGAGCAGTACTTC.

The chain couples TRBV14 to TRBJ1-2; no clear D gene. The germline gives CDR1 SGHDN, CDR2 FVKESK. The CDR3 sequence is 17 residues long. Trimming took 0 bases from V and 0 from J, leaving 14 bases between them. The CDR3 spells CASSQDPAWTANYGYTF. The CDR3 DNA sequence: TGTGCCAGCAGCCAAGATCCGGCCTGGACGGCTAACTATGGCTACACCTTC.

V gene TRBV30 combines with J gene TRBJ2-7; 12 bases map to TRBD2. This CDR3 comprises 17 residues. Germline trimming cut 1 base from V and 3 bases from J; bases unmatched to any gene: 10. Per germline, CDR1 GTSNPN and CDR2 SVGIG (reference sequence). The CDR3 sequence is CAWSALRPGLAGYEQYF. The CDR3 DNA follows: TGTGCCTGGAGTGCCCTTCGACCGGGACTAGCGGGCTACGAGCAGTACTTC. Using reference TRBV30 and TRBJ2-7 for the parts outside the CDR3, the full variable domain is SQTIHQWPATLVQPVGSPLSLECTVEGTSNPNLYWYRQAAGRGLQLLFYSVGIGQISSEVPQNLSASRPQDRQFILSSKKLLLSDSGFYLCAWSALRPGLAGYEQYFGPGTRLTVT.

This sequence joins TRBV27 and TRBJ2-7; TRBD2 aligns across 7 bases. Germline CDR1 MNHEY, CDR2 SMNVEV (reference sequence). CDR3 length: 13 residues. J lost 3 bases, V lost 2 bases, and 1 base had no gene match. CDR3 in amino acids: CASSLGRDYEQYF. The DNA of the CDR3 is TGTGCCAGCAGTTTAGGGAGGGACTACGAGCAGTACTTC.

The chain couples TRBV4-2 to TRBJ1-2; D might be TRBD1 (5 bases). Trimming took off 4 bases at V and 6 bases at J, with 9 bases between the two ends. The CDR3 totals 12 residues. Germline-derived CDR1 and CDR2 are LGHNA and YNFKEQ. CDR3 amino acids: CASSRGANGYTF. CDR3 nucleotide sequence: TGTGCCAGCAGCCGCGGGGCGAATGGCTACACCTTC.

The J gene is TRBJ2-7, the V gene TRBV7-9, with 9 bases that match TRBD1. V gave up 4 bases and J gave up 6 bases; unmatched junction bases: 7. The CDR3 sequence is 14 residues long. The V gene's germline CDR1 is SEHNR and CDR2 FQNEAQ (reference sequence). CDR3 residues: CASSSGQGNLEQYF. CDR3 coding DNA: TGTGCCAGCAGCTCGGGACAGGGAAACCTCGAGCAGTACTTC.

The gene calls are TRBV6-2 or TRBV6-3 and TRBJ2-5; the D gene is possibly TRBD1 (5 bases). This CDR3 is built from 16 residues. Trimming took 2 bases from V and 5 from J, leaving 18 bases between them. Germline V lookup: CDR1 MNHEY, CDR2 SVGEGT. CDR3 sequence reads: CASSYAVQGFKETQYF. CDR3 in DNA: TGTGCCAGCAGTTACGCGGTCCAGGGTTTTAAGGAGACCCAGTACTTC.

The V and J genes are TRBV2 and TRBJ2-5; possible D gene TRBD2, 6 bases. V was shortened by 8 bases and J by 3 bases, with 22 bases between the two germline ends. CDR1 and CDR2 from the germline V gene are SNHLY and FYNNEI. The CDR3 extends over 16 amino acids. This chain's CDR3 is CASAGLSGRREETQYF. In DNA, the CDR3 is TGTGCCAGCGCCGGGTTATCAGGGAGGCGGGAAGAGACCCAGTACTTC. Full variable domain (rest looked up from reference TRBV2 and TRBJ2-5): EPEVTQTPSHQVTQMGQEVILRCVPISNHLYFYWYRQILGQKVEFLVSFYNNEISEKSEIFDDQFSVERPDGSNFTLKIRSTKLEDSAMYFCASAGLSGRREETQYFGPGTRLLVL.

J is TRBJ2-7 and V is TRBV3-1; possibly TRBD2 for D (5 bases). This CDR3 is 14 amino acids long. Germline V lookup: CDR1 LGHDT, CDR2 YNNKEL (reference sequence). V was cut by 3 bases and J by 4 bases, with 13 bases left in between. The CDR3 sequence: CASSQYRGPYEQYF. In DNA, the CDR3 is TGTGCCAGCAGCCAGTACCGAGGGCCTTACGAGCAGTACTTC.

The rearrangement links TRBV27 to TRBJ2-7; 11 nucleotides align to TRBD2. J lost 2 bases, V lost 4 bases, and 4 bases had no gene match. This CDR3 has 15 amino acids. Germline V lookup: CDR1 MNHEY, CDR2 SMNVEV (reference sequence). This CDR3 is CASSSLAGGTYEQYF. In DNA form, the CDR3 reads TGTGCCAGCAGTTCCCTAGCGGGGGGAACCTACGAGCAGTACTTC.

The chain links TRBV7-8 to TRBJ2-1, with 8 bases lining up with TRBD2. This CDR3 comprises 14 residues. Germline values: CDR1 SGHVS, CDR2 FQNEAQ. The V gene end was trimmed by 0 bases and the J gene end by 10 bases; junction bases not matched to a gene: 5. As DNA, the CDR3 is TGTGCCAGCAGCTTAGCGACTAGCGCTTGGGAGCAGTTCTTC. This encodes CASSLATSAWEQFF. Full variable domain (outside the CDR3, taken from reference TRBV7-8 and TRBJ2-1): GAGVSQSPRYKVAKRGQDVALRCDPISGHVSLFWYQQALGQGPEFLTYFQNEAQLDKSGLPSDRFFAERPEGSVSTLKIQRTQQEDSAVYLCASSLATSAWEQFFGPGTRLTVL.

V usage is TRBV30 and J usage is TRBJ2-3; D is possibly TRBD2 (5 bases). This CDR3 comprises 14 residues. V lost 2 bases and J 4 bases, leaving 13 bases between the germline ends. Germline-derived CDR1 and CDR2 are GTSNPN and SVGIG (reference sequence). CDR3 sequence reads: CAWSPATGSDTQYF. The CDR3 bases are TGTGCCTGGAGTCCGGCCACGGGGTCAGATACGCAGTATTTT.

In DNA, the CDR3 is TGTGCCAGCAGCATCACCGCGGGAGGATCGAACACCGGGGAGCTGTTTTTT. It codes for CASSITAGGSNTGELFF. The chain uses TRBV7-6 and TRBJ2-2; 8 bases map to TRBD2. V shed 5 bases, J shed 0 bases, and the junction held 8 bases outside the gene matches. The CDR3 has 17 amino acids. Per the germline V gene, CDR1 is SGHVS and CDR2 is FNYEAQ.

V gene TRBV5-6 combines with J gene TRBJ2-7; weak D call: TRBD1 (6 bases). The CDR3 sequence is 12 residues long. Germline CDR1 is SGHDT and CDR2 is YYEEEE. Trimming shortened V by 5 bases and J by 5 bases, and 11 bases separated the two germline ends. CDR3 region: CASSRPGDEQYF. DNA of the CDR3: TGTGCCAGCAGTCGACCAGGGGACGAGCAGTACTTC.

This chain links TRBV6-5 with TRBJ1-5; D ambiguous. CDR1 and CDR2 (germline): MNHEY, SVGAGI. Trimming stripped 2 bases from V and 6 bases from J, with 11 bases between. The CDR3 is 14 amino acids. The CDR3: CASSYSMMGQPQHF. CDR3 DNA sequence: TGTGCCAGCAGTTACAGCATGATGGGTCAGCCCCAGCATTTT.

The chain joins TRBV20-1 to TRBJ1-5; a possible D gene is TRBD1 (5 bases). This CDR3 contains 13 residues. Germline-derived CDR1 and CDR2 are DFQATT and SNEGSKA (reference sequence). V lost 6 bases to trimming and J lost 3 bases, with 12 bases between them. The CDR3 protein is CSAEGRDNQPQHF. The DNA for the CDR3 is TGCAGTGCCGAGGGACGGGACAATCAGCCCCAGCATTTT.